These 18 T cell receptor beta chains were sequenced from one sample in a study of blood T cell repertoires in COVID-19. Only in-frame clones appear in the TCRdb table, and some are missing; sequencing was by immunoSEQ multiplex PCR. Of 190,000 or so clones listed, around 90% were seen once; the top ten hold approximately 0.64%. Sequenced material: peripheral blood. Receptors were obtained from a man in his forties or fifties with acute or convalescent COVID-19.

CDR3 DNA sequence: TGTGCCAGTAGTATAGGGACAGCTAATAGCAATCAGCCCCAGCATTTT. Residues: CASSIGTANSNQPQHF. The chain couples TRBV19 to TRBJ1-5; a possible D gene is TRBD1 (6 bases). This CDR3 has 16 residues. Per the germline V gene, CDR1 is LNHDA and CDR2 is SQIVND (reference sequence). V was clipped by 1 base and J by 0 bases, with 10 bases between them.

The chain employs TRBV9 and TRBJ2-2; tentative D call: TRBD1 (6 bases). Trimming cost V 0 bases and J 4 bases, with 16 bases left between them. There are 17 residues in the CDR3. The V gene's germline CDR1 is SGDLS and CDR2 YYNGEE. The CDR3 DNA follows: TGTGCCAGCAGCGTAGGGAGGATGGGGACATTCACCGGGGAGCTGTTTTTT. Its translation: CASSVGRMGTFTGELFF.

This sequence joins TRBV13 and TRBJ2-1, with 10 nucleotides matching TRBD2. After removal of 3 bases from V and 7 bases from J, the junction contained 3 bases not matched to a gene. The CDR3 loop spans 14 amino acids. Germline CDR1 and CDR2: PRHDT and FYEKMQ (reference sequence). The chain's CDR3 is CASSFPSGSNEQFF. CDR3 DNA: TGTGCCAGCAGCTTCCCTAGCGGGAGTAATGAGCAGTTCTTC.

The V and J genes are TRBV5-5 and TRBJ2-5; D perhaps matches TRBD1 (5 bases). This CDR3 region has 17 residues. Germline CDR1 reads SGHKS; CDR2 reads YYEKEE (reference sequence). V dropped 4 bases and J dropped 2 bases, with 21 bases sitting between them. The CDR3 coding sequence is TGTGCCAGCAGCCCCTCAAGGTTGTCGACAGAGCAAGAGACCCAGTACTTC. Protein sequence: CASSPSRLSTEQETQYF.

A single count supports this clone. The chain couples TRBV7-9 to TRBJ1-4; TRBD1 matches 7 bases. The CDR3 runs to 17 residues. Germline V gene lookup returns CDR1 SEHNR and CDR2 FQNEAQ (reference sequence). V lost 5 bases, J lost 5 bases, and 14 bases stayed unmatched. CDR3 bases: TGTGCCAGCAGCCCCCTAACCTCCGGGACAGAAAATGAAAAACTGTTTTTT. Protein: CASSPLTSGTENEKLFF.

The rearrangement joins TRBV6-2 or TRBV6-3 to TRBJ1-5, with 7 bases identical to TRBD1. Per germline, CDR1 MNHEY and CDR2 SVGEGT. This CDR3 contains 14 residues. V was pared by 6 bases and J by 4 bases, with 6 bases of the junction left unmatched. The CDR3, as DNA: TGTGCCAGCAGCTTGGACAGGCCGAATCAGCCCCAGCATTTT. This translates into CASSLDRPNQPQHF.

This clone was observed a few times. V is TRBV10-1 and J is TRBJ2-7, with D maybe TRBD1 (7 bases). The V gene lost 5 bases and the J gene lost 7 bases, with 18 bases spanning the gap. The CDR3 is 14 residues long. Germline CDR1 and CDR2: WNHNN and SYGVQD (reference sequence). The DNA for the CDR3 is TGCGCCAGCAGTTTGACTAGACAGGGTGGGGAGCAGTACTTC. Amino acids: CASSLTRQGGEQYF.

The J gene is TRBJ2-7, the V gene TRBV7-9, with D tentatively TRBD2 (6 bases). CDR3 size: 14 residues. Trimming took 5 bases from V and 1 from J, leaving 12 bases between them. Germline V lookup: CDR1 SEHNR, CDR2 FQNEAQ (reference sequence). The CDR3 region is CASSQTSKSYEQYF. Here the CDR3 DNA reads TGTGCCAGCAGCCAGACTAGTAAGTCCTACGAGCAGTACTTC.

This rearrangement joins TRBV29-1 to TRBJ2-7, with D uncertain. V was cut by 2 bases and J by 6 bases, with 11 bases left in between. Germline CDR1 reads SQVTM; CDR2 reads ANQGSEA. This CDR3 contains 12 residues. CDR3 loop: CSVETLSGEQYF. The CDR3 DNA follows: TGCAGCGTTGAAACACTATCCGGCGAGCAGTACTTC.

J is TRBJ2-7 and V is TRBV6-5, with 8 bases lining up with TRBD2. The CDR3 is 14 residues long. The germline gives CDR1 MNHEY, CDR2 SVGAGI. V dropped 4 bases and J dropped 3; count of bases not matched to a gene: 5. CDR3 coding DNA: TGTGCCAGCAGTTTAGCGGGAAAGGACTACGAGCAGTACTTC. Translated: CASSLAGKDYEQYF.

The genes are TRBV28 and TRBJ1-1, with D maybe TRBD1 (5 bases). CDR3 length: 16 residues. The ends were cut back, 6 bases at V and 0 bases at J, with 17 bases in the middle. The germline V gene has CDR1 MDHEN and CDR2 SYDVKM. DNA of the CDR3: TGTGCCAGCAGAACCTCAAGGAGGGGAGTGAACACTGAAGCTTTCTTT. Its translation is CASRTSRRGVNTEAFF.

The CDR3 nucleotides read TGTGCCAGCAGACGGGACTCTGGGGCCAACGTCCTGACTTTC. Translated, it gives CASRRDSGANVLTF. This chain joins TRBV3-1 (or the pseudogene TRBV3-2) and TRBJ2-6; a weak D match, TRBD2 (5 bases). Germline CDR1 and CDR2: LGHDT and YNNKEL (reference sequence). The ends were cut back, 6 bases at V and 0 bases at J, with 6 bases in the middle. This CDR3 contains 14 residues.

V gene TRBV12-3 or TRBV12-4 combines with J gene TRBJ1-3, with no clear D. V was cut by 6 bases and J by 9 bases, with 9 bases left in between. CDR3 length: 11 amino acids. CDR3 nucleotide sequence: TGTGCCAGCAGAACTCCGGGCACCATATATTTT. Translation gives CASRTPGTIYF.

The CDR3 protein is CASSKIQGSPNTEAFF. The CDR3 region has the DNA TGTGCCAGCAGCAAAATACAGGGGTCCCCGAACACTGAAGCTTTCTTT. The chain carries TRBV2 and TRBJ1-1; 7 bases are a match to TRBD1. CDR3 length: 16 residues. The junction had 11 bases not matched to a gene; V was cut back by 6 bases and J by 1 base. Germline V lookup: CDR1 SNHLY, CDR2 FYNNEI.

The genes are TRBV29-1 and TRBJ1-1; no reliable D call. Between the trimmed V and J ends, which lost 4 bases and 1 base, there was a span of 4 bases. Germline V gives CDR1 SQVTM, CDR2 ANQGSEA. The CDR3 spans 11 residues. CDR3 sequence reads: CSVGRNTEAFF. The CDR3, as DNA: TGCAGCGTTGGTAGGAACACTGAAGCTTTCTTT.

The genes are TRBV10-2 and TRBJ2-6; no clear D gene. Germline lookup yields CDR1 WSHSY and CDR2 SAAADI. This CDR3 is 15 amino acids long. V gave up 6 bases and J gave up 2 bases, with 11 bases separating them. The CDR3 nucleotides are TGCGCCAGCAGCGCCTTTTTAGCTGGGGCCAACGTCCTGACTTTC. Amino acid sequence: CASSAFLAGANVLTF.

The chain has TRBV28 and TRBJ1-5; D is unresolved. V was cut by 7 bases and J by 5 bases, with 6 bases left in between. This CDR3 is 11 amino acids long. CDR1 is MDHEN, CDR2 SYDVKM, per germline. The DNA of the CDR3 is TGTGCCAGCAACTCCGATCAGCCCCAGCATTTT. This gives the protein CASNSDQPQHF.

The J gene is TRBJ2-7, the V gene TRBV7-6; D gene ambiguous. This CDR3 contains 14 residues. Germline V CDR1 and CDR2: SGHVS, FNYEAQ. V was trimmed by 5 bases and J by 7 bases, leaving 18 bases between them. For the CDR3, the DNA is TGTGCCAGCAGCCTCAGCTTTAGTGGAGCAGAGCAGTACTTC. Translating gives CASSLSFSGAEQYF.